These 24 T cell receptor beta chains share one sample of origin, sequenced in a study of high-grade serous ovarian cancer treatment subgroups. The tumor samples were collected prior to definitive surgery or chemotherapy. Data came from immunoSEQ multiplex PCR; TCRdb stores just in-frame clones and leaves some out. Of about 16,000 clones in the sample, less than 90% were seen once. Sequenced sample: tumor tissue. Receptor source: a human donor with high-grade serous ovarian cancer.

This chain joins TRBV7-3 and TRBJ1-1; possibly TRBD1 for D (5 bases). The CDR3 has 13 residues. Germline CDR1 reads SGHTA; CDR2 reads FQGTGA. The V and J ends lost 5 bases and 0 bases respectively, with 7 bases between them. This CDR3 is CASSPGLNTEAFF. The CDR3 DNA is TGTGCCAGCAGCCCGGGACTGAACACTGAAGCTTTCTTT.

V gene TRBV20-1 combines with J gene TRBJ2-5, with no clear D. Deletions cut 6 bases from V and 5 bases from J, with 10 bases between. CDR1 is DFQATT and CDR2 is SNEGSKA in the germline V gene (reference sequence). The CDR3 contains 11 residues. CDR3 sequence: CSAPAGETQYF. The CDR3, as DNA: TGCAGTGCCCCGGCTGGGGAGACCCAGTACTTC.

V and J are TRBV28 and TRBJ2-1, with D perhaps TRBD1 or TRBD2 (5 bases each). The CDR3 covers 14 residues. The V end lost 10 bases, the J end lost 8 bases, and 21 bases lay between the germline ends. The V gene's germline CDR1 is MDHEN and CDR2 SYDVKM. CDR3 sequence (DNA): TGTGCCACCCTCCCGGGACCTAGGTTAGATGAGCAGTTCTTC. Encoded protein: CATLPGPRLDEQFF.

V gene TRBV5-1 combines with J gene TRBJ2-5, with D tentatively TRBD1 (5 bases). This CDR3 comprises 14 residues. Germline V lookup: CDR1 SGHRS, CDR2 YFSETQ. V shed 2 bases and J shed 2 bases, with 10 bases lying between them. CDR3 DNA: TGCGCCAGCAGCTTCGTAGGACAACAAGAGACCCAGTACTTC. Its translation: CASSFVGQQETQYF.

This chain links TRBV18 with TRBJ1-3; perhaps TRBD1 as D (6 bases). V dropped 4 bases and J dropped 1 base, with 14 bases sitting between them. The CDR3 totals 16 residues. In germline, CDR1 is KGHSH, CDR2 LQKENI. Here the CDR3 reads CASSLSADRSGNTIYF. CDR3 nucleotide sequence: TGTGCCAGCTCACTTTCAGCCGACAGGTCTGGAAACACCATATATTTT.

The genes are TRBV6-1 and TRBJ2-3, with 14 bases matching TRBD2. V gave up 4 bases and J gave up 2 bases; unmatched junction bases: 5. Germline loops: CDR1 MNHNS, CDR2 SASEGT. This CDR3 region has 17 residues. CDR3 in amino acids: CASSGRTSGGITDTQYF. The CDR3 nucleotides are TGTGCCAGCAGTGGACGGACTAGCGGGGGGATCACAGATACGCAGTATTTT.

The chain has TRBV27 and TRBJ2-5; 7 bases align to TRBD1. Losses at the gene ends were 2 bases for V and 5 bases for J; bases not matched to a gene: 5. The germline CDR1 and CDR2 sequences are MNHEY and SMNVEV (reference sequence). This CDR3 spans 14 amino acids. This CDR3 is CASSLIGGAETQYF. The CDR3 DNA follows: TGTGCCAGCAGTTTAATAGGGGGCGCGGAGACCCAGTACTTC.

CDR3 DNA: TGTGCCAGCAGACTAGGAGGGGGGGGAGCCCAAGGCGGCTACACCTTC. It yields the protein CASRLGGGGAQGGYTF. The chain recombines TRBV7-3 with TRBJ1-2; perhaps TRBD1 as D (6 bases). The CDR3 has 16 residues. The V and J ends lost 6 bases and 8 bases respectively, with 25 bases between them. In germline, CDR1 is SGHTA, CDR2 FQGTGA.

The genes are TRBV7-9 and TRBJ2-7; 9 bases fit TRBD1. Trimming took 2 bases from V and 5 from J; bases not matched to a gene: 7. CDR1 is SEHNR and CDR2 is FQNEAQ in the germline V gene (reference sequence). The length of the CDR3 is 15 residues. CDR3 nucleotide sequence: TGTGCCAGCAGCTTACTCAGGACAGGGGACGACGAGCAGTACTTC. Protein: CASSLLRTGDDEQYF. Looking up the rest from reference TRBV7-9 and TRBJ2-7 gives the full variable domain: DTGVSQNPRHKITKRGQNVTFRCDPISEHNRLYWYRQTLGQGPEFLTYFQNEAQLEKSRLLSDRFSAERPKGSFSTLEIQRTEQGDSAMYLCASSLLRTGDDEQYFGPGTRLTVT.

The V and J genes are TRBV10-3 and TRBJ2-1, with TRBD2 identical over 11 bases. In germline, CDR1 is ENHRY, CDR2 SYGVKD. The CDR3 consists of 13 residues. V lost 11 bases to trimming and J lost 5 bases; unmatched junction nucleotides: 5. In nucleotides, the CDR3 is TGTGCCCTCCGGGGACTAGCGGACAATGAGCAGTTCTTC. Translated: CALRGLADNEQFF.

J is TRBJ2-1 and V is TRBV27; the D is unclear. Trimming cost V 0 bases and J 7 bases, with 4 bases left between them. Germline V CDR1 and CDR2: MNHEY, SMNVEV (reference sequence). The length of the CDR3 is 12 residues. CDR3 bases: TGTGCCAGCAGTTTATCTGGGAATGAGCAGTTCTTC. It codes for CASSLSGNEQFF.

The CDR3 sequence: CASSSNPGRANTEAFF. The CDR3, as DNA: TGTGCCAGCAGTTCCAACCCAGGGAGGGCGAACACTGAAGCTTTCTTT. The chain employs TRBV28 and TRBJ1-1; possibly TRBD1 for D (5 bases). This CDR3 contains 16 residues. Trimming shortened V by 4 bases and J by 1 base, and 16 bases separated the two germline ends. Germline-derived CDR1 and CDR2 are MDHEN and SYDVKM.

This rearrangement joins TRBV10-2 to TRBJ1-1, with 8 positions matching TRBD1. This CDR3 is 15 amino acids long. V lost 3 bases, J lost 1 base, and 4 bases stayed unmatched. Germline CDR1 is WSHSY and CDR2 is SAAADI. The CDR3 loop is CASSDTGQGNTEAFF. The CDR3 region has the DNA TGCGCCAGCAGTGATACAGGACAGGGGAACACTGAAGCTTTCTTT.

The rearrangement uses TRBV6-5 and TRBJ1-5; D remains unclear. The V end was cut by 6 bases, the J end by 3 bases, with 15 bases between. Germline V gives CDR1 MNHEY, CDR2 SVGAGI. The CDR3 loop spans 15 amino acids. The CDR3 loop is CASSSVGSPNQPQHF. CDR3 nucleotide sequence: TGTGCCAGCAGCTCGGTGGGGTCGCCCAATCAGCCCCAGCATTTT.

The rearrangement links TRBV2 to TRBJ2-2; D is possibly TRBD1 or TRBD2 (8 bases each). V was cut by 7 bases and J by 0 bases, with 21 bases left in between. Per germline, CDR1 SNHLY and CDR2 FYNNEI. CDR3 length: 18 amino acids. The CDR3 DNA reads TGTGCCAGCAATGTTTTCCGGGAGGGACAGGCGAACACCGGGGAGCTGTTTTTT. Amino acid sequence: CASNVFREGQANTGELFF.

This sequence joins TRBV6-5 and TRBJ1-5; D is uncertain. The CDR3 extends over 16 amino acids. V lost 0 bases and J lost 1, with 10 bases in between. Germline CDR1 MNHEY, CDR2 SVGAGI. In DNA form, the CDR3 reads TGTGCCAGCAGTTACTCCTGGAGTCCAAGCAATCAGCCCCAGCATTTT. Encoded protein: CASSYSWSPSNQPQHF.

The chain couples TRBV5-1 to TRBJ2-7; 7 bases agree with TRBD1. This CDR3 has 14 residues. Unmatched junction bases numbered 4, after V lost 4 bases and J lost 0 bases. Germline V gene lookup returns CDR1 SGHRS and CDR2 YFSETQ. The CDR3 DNA follows: TGCGCCAGCAGCCCATGGGACAGCTCCTACGAGCAGTACTTC. Translated: CASSPWDSSYEQYF.

This clone was observed a few times. V gene TRBV28 combines with J gene TRBJ1-6; no firm D call. V was clipped by 5 bases and J by 5 bases, with 7 bases between them. The CDR3 spans 13 residues. Germline CDR1 reads MDHEN; CDR2 reads SYDVKM. CDR3 protein: CASSRVDNSPLHF. CDR3 nucleotides: TGTGCCAGCAGTCGGGTCGATAATTCACCCCTCCACTTT.

The V gene is TRBV11-2, the J gene TRBJ2-7, with 9 positions matching TRBD1. Germline-derived CDR1 and CDR2 are SGHAT and FQNNGV. V trimming: 3 bases; J trimming: 5 bases; junction bases outside the gene matches: 5. The CDR3 extends over 14 amino acids. Written as DNA, the CDR3 is TGTGCCAGCAGCTTGGGGACAGGGTTCGACGAGCAGTACTTC. Its protein product is CASSLGTGFDEQYF.

The chain couples TRBV6-5 to TRBJ1-2, with D perhaps matching TRBD1 (5 bases). The CDR3 has 14 amino acids. The V gene lost 6 bases and the J gene lost 4 bases, with 15 bases spanning the gap. The germline CDR1 and CDR2 sequences are MNHEY and SVGAGI. The CDR3 DNA reads as TGTGCCAGCAGGGCGGGGGAAGTCTTCTATGGCTACACCTTC. It is translated as CASRAGEVFYGYTF.

V and J are TRBV5-1 and TRBJ2-7, with 8 bases fitting TRBD1. The V gene end was trimmed by 0 bases and the J gene end by 3 bases; junction bases not matched to a gene: 8. Germline CDR1 and CDR2: SGHRS and YFSETQ. This CDR3 comprises 16 residues. Written as DNA, the CDR3 is TGCGCCAGCAGCTTGGCAGTTCAGGGGGCTCTCTACGAGCAGTACTTC. Protein sequence: CASSLAVQGALYEQYF. Based on the CDR3 plus reference TRBV5-1 and TRBJ2-7, the full variable domain is KAGVTQTPRYLIKTRGQQVTLSCSPISGHRSVSWYQQTPGQGLQFLFEYFSETQRNKGNFPGRFSGRQFSNSRSEMNVSTLELGDSALYLCASSLAVQGALYEQYFGPGTRLTVT.

The J gene is TRBJ2-3, the V gene TRBV19; D remains unclear. Germline loops: CDR1 LNHDA, CDR2 SQIVND (reference sequence). Trimming took off 3 bases at V and 0 bases at J, with 7 bases between the two ends. This CDR3 contains 14 residues. DNA of the CDR3: TGTGCCAGTAGTATGGCCGCTAGCACAGATACGCAGTATTTT. This gives the protein CASSMAASTDTQYF.

This chain connects TRBV5-1 to TRBJ1-6; TRBD1 might be the D (6 bases). The V end was cut by 0 bases, the J end by 5 bases, with 9 bases between. The CDR3 covers 15 residues. CDR1 and CDR2 (germline): SGHRS, YFSETQ. CDR3 in amino acids: CASSLGTANNSPLHF. The CDR3 DNA reads as TGCGCCAGCAGCTTGGGGACAGCGAATAATTCACCCCTCCACTTT.

This chain links TRBV4-2 with TRBJ2-3; 10 bases are shared with TRBD2. The trim removed 8 bases at V and 2 bases at J, leaving 10 bases unmatched. Germline V gives CDR1 LGHNA, CDR2 YNFKEQ. This CDR3 spans 16 amino acids. CDR3 residues: CASSTLAGGPTDTQYF. The CDR3 DNA reads TGTGCCAGCTCGACTTTAGCGGGGGGTCCCACAGATACGCAGTATTTT.